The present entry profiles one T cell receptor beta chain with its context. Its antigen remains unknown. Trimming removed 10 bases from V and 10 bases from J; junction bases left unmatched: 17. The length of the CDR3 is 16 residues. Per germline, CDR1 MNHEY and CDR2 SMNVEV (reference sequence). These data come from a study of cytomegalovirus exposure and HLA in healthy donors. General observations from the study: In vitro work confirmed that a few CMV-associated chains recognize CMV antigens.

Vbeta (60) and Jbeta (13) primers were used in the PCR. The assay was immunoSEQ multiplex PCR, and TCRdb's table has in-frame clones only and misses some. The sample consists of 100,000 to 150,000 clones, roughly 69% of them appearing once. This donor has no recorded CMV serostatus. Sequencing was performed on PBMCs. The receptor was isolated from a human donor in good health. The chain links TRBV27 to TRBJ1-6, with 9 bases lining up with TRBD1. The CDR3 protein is CATNRVGQGKGSPLHF. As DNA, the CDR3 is TGTGCCACCAACCGTGTAGGACAGGGGAAGGGCTCACCCCTCCACTTT.